This T cell receptor beta chain comes out of a study of T cell repertoires in cytomegalovirus infection. On the study more broadly: Public TCR beta signature analysis indicated the presence of both CMV infection and matching HLA type.

TCRdb processed the reads anew with MiXCR; each CDR3 protein has one entry. The table includes some 280,000 distinct CDR3 sequences, roughly an eighth detected once. The germline V and J ends were trimmed by 7 bases and 8 bases, with 21 bases remaining between them. The germline gives CDR1 SGHTA, CDR2 FQGNSA. This CDR3 has 15 residues. Notes on the study in general: Across the ex vivo response, the dominant clonotypes were HLA-C-restricted CMV-specific TCR beta clonotypes. The cumulative frequency of public TCR beta families identified carriers of CMV plus the relevant HLA.

This clonotype was observed at least ten times. Its antigen is currently unknown. The chain employs TRBV7-2 and TRBJ2-1; D remains ambiguous. The sequence came from a human donor in good health (CMV status not recorded). Some clones in this sample may be carry-over from other donors' samples. Sequences were obtained from PBMCs. CDR3 residues: CASIPHLGLQYEQFF. As DNA, the CDR3 is TGTGCCAGCATCCCACACCTTGGGCTACAGTATGAGCAGTTCTTC.